Listed below are T cell receptor beta chains from one sample, sequenced in a study of radiotherapy plus CTLA-4 blockade in lung cancer. Measured with immunoSEQ multiplex PCR; TCRdb has only the in-frame clones, and not every one. Among some 41,000 clones listed, 55% to 80% were seen once. Sequenced here: peripheral blood, sampled from a patient treated with radiotherapy plus ipilimumab. These receptor sequences come from a human donor with non-small cell lung cancer who had a partial response to radiotherapy plus ipilimumab. The CDR3 runs from the conserved cysteine through the conserved F or W. D genes are given only for firm matches. Not all rows give a size; the values are once, few, many and, for expanded clones, a class.

J,size,V,D,CDR3,DNA
TRBJ1-3,.,TRBV11-2,.,CASSLGPGISGNTIYF,TGTGCCAGCAGCTTAGGCCCAGGGATCTCTGGAAACACCATATATTTT
TRBJ1-2,once,TRBV18,.,CASSPGQAGRFYGYTF,TGTGCCAGCTCACCGGGGCAGGCGGGACGATTCTATGGCTACACCTTC
TRBJ2-3,.,TRBV15,TRBD2,CATSRSGGADTQYF,TGTGCCACCAGCAGAAGCGGGGGTGCAGATACGCAGTATTTT
TRBJ2-5,.,TRBV19,.,CASSSLAGLETQYF,TGTGCCAGTAGTAGTCTCGCAGGCTTGGAGACCCAGTACTTC
TRBJ2-3,.,TRBV7-2,TRBD2,CASSSLSGGHTDTQYF,TGTGCCAGCAGCTCCCTCTCGGGAGGGCATACAGATACGCAGTATTTT
TRBJ1-1,few,TRBV4-1,TRBD1,CASSPRGTANTEAFF,TGCGCCAGCAGCCCCAGGGGGACAGCGAACACTGAAGCTTTCTTT
TRBJ2-3,.,TRBV6-1,.,CASTSLGPDTQYF,TGTGCCAGCACCAGCCTAGGCCCAGATACGCAGTATTTT
TRBJ1-5,.,TRBV7-8,TRBD1,CASSLARDRGGQPQHF,TGTGCCAGCAGCTTAGCACGGGACAGGGGCGGTCAGCCCCAGCATTTT
TRBJ1-2,.,TRBV5-6,.,CASRTLGQGVYGYTF,TGTGCTTCCCGAACCCTGGGGCAGGGTGTTTATGGCTACACCTTC
TRBJ1-1,.,TRBV2,TRBD1,CASRRDRVGGNTEAFF,TGTGCCAGCCGGCGGGACAGGGTTGGTGGGAACACTGAAGCTTTCTTT
TRBJ1-5,.,TRBV7-2,.,CASSLVADQPQHF,TGTGCCAGCAGCTTAGTAGCAGATCAGCCCCAGCATTTT
TRBJ1-5,.,TRBV6-6,TRBD1,CASSFDRGSQHF,TGTGCCAGCAGCTTCGACAGGGGGTCCCAGCATTTT
TRBJ2-5,.,TRBV9,TRBD2,CASSVRLAGDETQYF,TGTGCCAGCAGCGTGAGGCTAGCGGGGGATGAGACCCAGTACTTC
TRBJ1-1,.,TRBV7-2,.,CASSSWDTSNTEAFF,TGTGCCAGCAGCTCGTGGGACACCTCGAACACTGAAGCTTTCTTT